This section outlines one T cell receptor (beta chain) sequence together with its context. This entry belongs to a study of blood T cell repertoires in COVID-19. Study in general: The origin of the acute and convalescent COVID-19 samples was the United States, Italy and Spain.

The length of the CDR3 is 13 residues. Unmatched junction bases numbered 8, after V lost 8 bases and J lost 7 bases. Per the study methods: Quantification of nucleated cells was approximated via reference gene primer amplification. The assay was immunoSEQ multiplex PCR, and TCRdb's table has in-frame clones only and misses some. V and J calls and clone size are those listed in that table; D and trimming were worked out from the DNA. The repertoire holds 130,000 to 150,000 clones, with 70% to 90% as singletons. The receptor comes from a woman aged 60 to 75 with COVID-19, enrolled during active disease. The specimen was peripheral blood. This chain links TRBV12-3 or TRBV12-4 with TRBJ2-1, with TRBD1 identical over 7 bases. CDR3 nucleotide sequence: TGTGCCAGCTCCCCGGGGACAGCTAATGAGCAGTTCTTC. This translates into CASSPGTANEQFF.